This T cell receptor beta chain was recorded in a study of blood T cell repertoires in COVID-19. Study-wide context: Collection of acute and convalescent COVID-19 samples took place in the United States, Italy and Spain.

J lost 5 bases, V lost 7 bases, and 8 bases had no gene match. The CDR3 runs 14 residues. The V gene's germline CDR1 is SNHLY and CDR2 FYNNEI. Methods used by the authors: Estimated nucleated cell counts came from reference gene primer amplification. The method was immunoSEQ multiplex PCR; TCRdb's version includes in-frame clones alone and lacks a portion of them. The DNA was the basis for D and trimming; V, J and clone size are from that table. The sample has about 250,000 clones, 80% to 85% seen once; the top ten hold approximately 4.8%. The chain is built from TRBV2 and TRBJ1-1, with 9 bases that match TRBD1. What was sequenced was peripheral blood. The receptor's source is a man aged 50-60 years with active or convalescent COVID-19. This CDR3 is CASTTGGDGTEAFF. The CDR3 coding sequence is TGTGCCAGCACAACAGGGGGCGATGGGACTGAAGCTTTCTTT.